This paragraph covers one T cell receptor (beta chain) sequence. Its antigen target is currently unknown. No base quality information exists; no much larger clone differs at one position. This sample was taken from a study of response to subunit inactivated influenza vaccine listed by TCRdb under 2018. A note on the overall study: Deep quantitative profiling of the T cell receptor repertoire was used in the study to follow responses to a trivalent subunit inactivated influenza vaccine. What the study reported, not specific to this receptor: According to the authors, only a limited number of new T cells may be recruited by each seasonal influenza vaccination.

Libraries were prepared through RT-PCR. Sequencing was carried out with an Illumina HiSeq 2500. TCRdb trimmed the raw reads at Q25, called clones with MiXCR and kept productive beta chains. Every distinct CDR3 protein forms one entry, paired with its most common genes and DNA. This sample holds 530,000 or so distinct CDR3 sequences; roughly 12% were observed only once. The top ten clonotypes cover roughly 10% of the sample. The germline V gene gives CDR1 as SGHRS and CDR2 as YFSETQ. Including the terminal cysteine and phenylalanine, the CDR3 comprises 13 residues. Of the read, only the CDR3 DNA is kept; its 39 bases are in frame from base 1. Between the V and J ends, shortened by 0 bases and 7 bases respectively, the junction contains 11 bases.

Sequences were derived from PBMCs from blood, sampled on the day of vaccination. The receptor chain draws on TRBV5-1 and TRBJ2-7; TRBD2 is a weak D gene call, 6 bases matching. The receptor was derived from a man aged 50 to 60 who received an inactivated influenza vaccine. Donor details come from another sample of the same person, matched by shared clones. In nucleotides, the sequence is TGCGCCAGCAGCTTGGTGGGGACTCAAGAGCAGTACTTC. Its protein is CASSLVGTQEQYF.